The 18 T cell receptor beta chains below all came from one sample that was sequenced in a study of CD8 T cells in ankylosing spondylitis. Study results and limitations: About 8 highly homologous variants made up a TCR beta motif, and this motif appeared characteristic of ankylosing spondylitis blood.

The antigens for these receptors are not known. TCRdb analysed the 5' RACE reads with MiXCR anew, one entry per CDR3 protein. The sample consists of a few hundred thousand distinct CDR3 sequences, about 7.3% of them appearing once. The sequenced sample was blood, either unsorted or a sorted T cell fraction (not recorded which). These receptors all come from a male donor with ankylosing spondylitis.

V and J are TRBV7-8 and TRBJ2-1; no clear D. Trimming cost V 0 bases and J 5 bases, with 5 bases left between them. The CDR3 is 13 residues long. Germline V gives CDR1 SGHVS, CDR2 FQNEAQ. The CDR3 reads CASSLARNNEQFF. In DNA form, the CDR3 reads TGTGCCAGCAGCTTAGCGCGAAACAATGAGCAGTTCTTC.

This clonotype has only a few counts. The rearrangement uses TRBV5-1 and TRBJ1-1; D is undetermined. This CDR3 is built from 13 residues. V was pared by 4 bases and J by 6 bases, with 13 bases between. Germline V lookup: CDR1 SGHRS, CDR2 YFSETQ. In DNA form, the CDR3 reads TGCGCCAGCAGCGTGGACCTGGGCGCTGAAGCTTTCTTT. Translating gives CASSVDLGAEAFF.

This clonotype was detected ten times or more. This sequence joins TRBV6-5 and TRBJ1-1; no clear D gene. The CDR3 consists of 15 residues. The ends were cut back, 2 bases at V and 0 bases at J, with 10 bases in the middle. CDR1 MNHEY and CDR2 SVGAGI come from the germline V gene. The CDR3 coding sequence is TGTGCCAGCAGTTACGCCTACGGATTGAACACTGAAGCTTTCTTT. It codes for CASSYAYGLNTEAFF.

This clonotype has only a few counts. This chain links TRBV2 with TRBJ1-1; D not certain. Germline values: CDR1 SNHLY, CDR2 FYNNEI. V lost 6 bases to trimming and J lost 2 bases, with 7 bases between them. This CDR3 region has 12 residues. In DNA, the CDR3 is TGTGCCAGCAGACGGATTAACACTGAAGCTTTCTTT. Translation: CASRRINTEAFF.

This clonotype came up many times. The chain employs TRBV12-5 and TRBJ1-2; 9 bases align to TRBD1. Unmatched junction bases numbered 9, after V lost 4 bases and J lost 6 bases. The CDR3 runs 15 residues. Germline V gene sequence: CDR1 LGHNT, CDR2 FRNRAP. The DNA of the CDR3 is TGTGCTAGTGGTTCCGGGACAGGGTTCCTGCATGGCTACACCTTC. Amino acids: CASGSGTGFLHGYTF.

This clonotype has at least ten counts. The chain joins TRBV20-1 to TRBJ2-7; D unresolved. V lost 0 bases to trimming and J lost 4 bases, with 7 bases between them. This CDR3 is 12 amino acids long. Germline V gene data show CDR1 as DFQATT and CDR2 as SNEGSKA (reference sequence). The CDR3 DNA reads TGCAGTGCTAGAGATCGGTATTACGAGCAGTACTTC. It codes for CSARDRYYEQYF.

The chain carries TRBV7-9 and TRBJ1-2; D uncertain. This CDR3 has 15 residues. V was clipped by 5 bases and J by 6 bases, with 19 bases between them. Germline V CDR1 and CDR2: SEHNR, FQNEAQ (reference sequence). CDR3 DNA sequence: TGTGCCAGCAGCCTTTCTCGATCGGATCGGGATGGCTACACCTTC. This gives the protein CASSLSRSDRDGYTF.

V and J are TRBV6-5 and TRBJ2-7, with D perhaps assigned TRBD1 or TRBD2 (6 bases each). Germline loops: CDR1 MNHEY, CDR2 SVGAGI. Trimming removed 2 bases at V and 3 bases at J, with 11 bases between. This CDR3 contains 14 residues. CDR3 in amino acids: CASSYGGPDYEQYF. The CDR3 coding sequence is TGTGCCAGCAGTTACGGGGGGCCGGACTACGAGCAGTACTTC.

This clonotype was counted at least ten times. This chain joins TRBV11-2 and TRBJ1-4; maybe TRBD1 (5 bases). The V and J ends lost 3 bases and 4 bases respectively, with 15 bases between them. This CDR3 region has 16 residues. CDR1 and CDR2 from the germline V gene are SGHAT and FQNNGV. CDR3 sequence reads: CASSFWMGGGNEKLFF. The CDR3 DNA reads TGTGCCAGCAGCTTCTGGATGGGGGGTGGTAATGAAAAACTGTTTTTT.

This clonotype was seen a few times. The chain recombines TRBV6-5 with TRBJ2-3, with 9 bases lining up with TRBD1. The CDR3 loop spans 18 amino acids. Germline CDR1 is MNHEY and CDR2 is SVGAGI. J gave up 1 base and V 4 bases, and 12 bases lay outside the gene matches. CDR3 sequence reads: CASSSSRDRDQGTDTQYF. The CDR3 DNA is TGTGCCAGCAGTTCGTCCCGGGACAGGGACCAGGGCACAGATACGCAGTATTTT.

This clonotype has a count of ten or more. The genes are TRBV20-1 and TRBJ1-5; a possible D gene is TRBD1 (5 bases). V lost 4 bases to trimming and J lost 2 bases, with 15 bases between them. This CDR3 region has 15 residues. Per the germline V gene, CDR1 is DFQATT and CDR2 is SNEGSKA (reference sequence). The CDR3 spells CSAKSDTGGNQPQHF. In nucleotides, the CDR3 is TGCAGTGCTAAATCGGACACGGGTGGCAATCAGCCCCAGCATTTT.

V gene TRBV7-2 combines with J gene TRBJ2-1; D might be TRBD2 (6 bases). V lost 0 bases to trimming and J lost 0 bases, with 18 bases between them. The CDR3 length is 19 residues. Germline V gene data show CDR1 as SGHTA and CDR2 as FQGNSA. CDR3 sequence: CASSLALTRRVSSYNEQFF. The CDR3 region has the DNA TGTGCCAGCAGCTTAGCCCTCACTCGGAGGGTAAGCTCCTACAATGAGCAGTTCTTC.

This clonotype was counted only a few times. The V and J genes are TRBV19 and TRBJ2-7; tentative D call: TRBD1 (6 bases). CDR3 length: 14 residues. The germline V gene encodes CDR1 LNHDA and CDR2 SQIVND (reference sequence). The germline V and J ends were trimmed by 3 bases and 4 bases, with 13 bases remaining between them. CDR3 sequence: CASSMARQGYEQYF. CDR3 bases: TGTGCCAGTAGTATGGCGAGGCAGGGGTACGAGCAGTACTTC.

This chain uses TRBV2 with TRBJ2-7, with a possible D match to TRBD2 (6 bases). The germline V and J ends were trimmed by 3 bases and 11 bases, with 11 bases remaining between them. CDR1 is SNHLY and CDR2 is FYNNEI in the germline V gene. The CDR3 has 11 residues. CDR3 DNA: TGTGCCAGCAGTGAGATCAGGGAGGAGTACTTC. It encodes CASSEIREEYF.

This clonotype was counted a few times. This chain joins TRBV5-1 and TRBJ2-7; a weak D match, TRBD2 (5 bases). Germline values: CDR1 SGHRS, CDR2 YFSETQ. The ends were cut back, 3 bases at V and 4 bases at J, with 20 bases in the middle. CDR3 size: 16 residues. CDR3 residues: CASSSAETGIAYEQYF. The CDR3 DNA reads as TGCGCCAGCAGCTCGGCCGAGACCGGGATCGCGTACGAGCAGTACTTC.

At least ten counts were recorded for this clonotype. This chain uses TRBV27 with TRBJ2-7; TRBD2 might be the D (5 bases). Germline-derived CDR1 and CDR2 are MNHEY and SMNVEV (reference sequence). V was clipped by 7 bases and J by 1 base, with 17 bases between them. This CDR3 has 15 residues. The CDR3: CASTQGSGASYEQYF. The CDR3 nucleotides are TGTGCCAGCACCCAAGGGAGCGGAGCATCCTACGAGCAGTACTTC.

This clonotype was counted at least ten times. The J gene is TRBJ1-5, the V gene TRBV25-1; D is perhaps TRBD1 (6 bases). This CDR3 region has 15 residues. The V end was cut by 3 bases, the J end by 2 bases, with 11 bases between. Germline V gene data show CDR1 as MGHDK and CDR2 as SYGVNS. In DNA form, the CDR3 reads TGTGCCAGCAGTGATCGTTCAGGGGGCAATCAGCCCCAGCATTTT. Its protein product is CASSDRSGGNQPQHF.

Comment on this clonotype: A much larger clonotype is one base distant, so this may be a read error. This chain uses TRBV27 with TRBJ1-2; tentatively, D is TRBD1 (5 bases). In germline, CDR1 is MNHEY, CDR2 SMNVEV (reference sequence). The CDR3 has 13 residues. This CDR3 reads CASSLGSGFGFTF. For the CDR3, the DNA is TGTGCCAGCAGTTTAGGGTCAGGGTTCGGCTTCACCTTC.